These 10 T cell receptor beta chains were all obtained from the same sample, sequenced in a study of OX40 agonist ivuxolimab in advanced cancers. The library was obtained by the immunoSEQ multiplex PCR assay. What TCRdb holds here is the immuneACCESS table cut down to in-frame rearrangements. Part of the clones is not present; checked against another copy, under half of the missing clones reflect an unresolved V gene, and the others are unexplained. The sample includes approximately 61,000 clones, with 80% to 90% observed a single time. The ten most abundant clones make up around 2% of the sample. The sequenced sample was CD4+ or CD8+ T cells sorted from blood, obtained in a trial of the OX40 agonist ivuxolimab. The receptors were sampled from an adult with an advanced solid tumor such as melanoma, head and neck, liver or kidney cancer.

The genes are TRBV2 and TRBJ1-5; D is perhaps TRBD1 (5 bases). The germline V gene has CDR1 SNHLY and CDR2 FYNNEI. The V and J ends lost 4 bases and 10 bases respectively, with 17 bases between them. The CDR3 is 14 amino acids. The CDR3 coding sequence is TGTGCCAGCAGTGTTCAAGGAAGACAGTCCCCCCAGCATTTT. Encoded protein: CASSVQGRQSPQHF.

This chain connects TRBV7-2 to TRBJ2-1; D is unresolved. The CDR3 extends over 12 amino acids. V was pared by 7 bases and J by 9 bases, with 13 bases between. Germline CDR1 and CDR2: SGHTA and FQGNSA. The CDR3 DNA sequence: TGTGCCAGCAACAAAAAACCGGGTGAGCAGTTCTTC. This sequence encodes CASNKKPGEQFF.

The rearrangement uses TRBV5-1 and TRBJ1-1; 9 bases match TRBD1. The germline CDR1 and CDR2 sequences are SGHRS and YFSETQ. The CDR3 consists of 18 residues. Trimming at V came to 5 bases and at J to 0 bases, leaving 14 bases not matched to a gene. The chain's CDR3 is CASSSIPQGAPMNTEAFF. The CDR3 nucleotides are TGCGCCAGCAGTTCGATACCACAGGGGGCGCCCATGAACACTGAAGCTTTCTTT. Looking up the rest from reference TRBV5-1 and TRBJ1-1 gives the full variable domain: KAGVTQTPRYLIKTRGQQVTLSCSPISGHRSVSWYQQTPGQGLQFLFEYFSETQRNKGNFPGRFSGRQFSNSRSEMNVSTLELGDSALYLCASSSIPQGAPMNTEAFFGQGTRLTVV.

This chain joins TRBV21-1 and TRBJ1-2; no DNA check was done on the table's D call, TRBD1. TRBV21-1 is a known pseudogene. CDR3 length: 13 amino acids. The CDR3 DNA reads TGTGCCAGCAACCCTCAGGGGGAGTATGGCTACACCTTC. This codes for CASNPQGEYGYTF.

Notes on this clone: This same CDR3 is encoded by further DNA sequences in the sample. The rearrangement links TRBV27 to TRBJ2-7; no clear D gene. The ends were cut back, 5 bases at V and 3 bases at J, with 5 bases in the middle. The CDR3 has 11 residues. The germline V gene has CDR1 MNHEY and CDR2 SMNVEV (reference sequence). The CDR3 region is CASSHGYEQYF. The CDR3 DNA is TGTGCCAGCAGTCACGGCTACGAGCAGTACTTC.

The chain links TRBV7-2 to TRBJ1-2; no reliable D call. Germline V gives CDR1 SGHTA, CDR2 FQGNSA. CDR3 size: 14 residues. V was shortened by 4 bases and J by 8 bases, with 17 bases between the two germline ends. The CDR3 DNA is TGTGCCAGCAGCTGGCGGGAACCCTGGCGAGGCTACACCTTC. This gives the protein CASSWREPWRGYTF.

This clone appeared a single time. This chain links TRBV7-6 with TRBJ2-1; 7 bases map to TRBD2. With 1 base clipped from V and 11 bases from J, the junction kept 11 bases outside the gene matches. Germline V gene sequence: CDR1 SGHVS, CDR2 FNYEAQ. The length of the CDR3 is 15 residues. The CDR3 nucleotides are TGTGCCAGCAGCTTAGAAGATCGCGGGAGTTATAAGCAGTTCTTC. Translation gives CASSLEDRGSYKQFF.

The rearrangement links TRBV9 to TRBJ2-3; D gene ambiguous. This CDR3 is 16 amino acids long. CDR1 is SGDLS and CDR2 is YYNGEE in the germline V gene. Trimming left V 4 bases short and J 0 bases short, with 15 bases between. This chain's CDR3 is CASSSGGGSSTDTQYF. For the CDR3, the DNA is TGTGCCAGCAGCTCTGGTGGCGGCTCTAGCACAGATACGCAGTATTTT.

Points on this clone: Within the sample, other DNA sequences also encode this same CDR3. The rearrangement uses TRBV27 and TRBJ2-5; no clear D gene. Between the trimmed V and J ends, which lost 3 bases and 6 bases, there was a span of 5 bases. The germline V gene has CDR1 MNHEY and CDR2 SMNVEV (reference sequence). This CDR3 has 11 residues. The CDR3 DNA sequence: TGTGCCAGCAGTTTGGGGAAGACCCAGTACTTC. This encodes CASSLGKTQYF.

J is TRBJ2-7 and V is TRBV11-2; D remains ambiguous. CDR1 is SGHAT, CDR2 FQNNGV, per germline. The CDR3 covers 12 residues. CDR3 protein: CASSLDNYAQYV. The CDR3 coding sequence is TGTGCCAGCAGCTTAGATAATTACGCGCAGTACGTC.